The source of this TCR beta chain is a study of cytotoxic CD8 clonotypes in ibrutinib-treated CLL. Study summary: Researchers reported ten to eleven relapsed/refractory and fewer than 16 treatment-naive patients, about 17 of them IGHV unmutated. Mean per-sample yields comprised roughly 260,000 productive templates and 85,000 to 100,000 productive rearrangements.

In the case of this clone: The antigen remains unidentified.

From germline, CDR1 is MNHEY and CDR2 SMNVEV (reference sequence). This CDR3 region has 17 residues. The V end was cut by 6 bases, the J end by 5 bases, with 22 bases between. Target depth was 1 in 200,000 to 1 in 1 million T cells, about 10x per clonotype. The assay was immunoSEQ multiplex PCR, and TCRdb's table has in-frame clones only and misses some. The sample comprises 150,000 or so clones, roughly 80% of which are singletons, and approximately 2% rests with the top ten. Findings and caveats of the study: Private clonotypes, not public ones, expanded at ibrutinib response.

The receptor was derived from a human donor with chronic lymphocytic leukemia. The chain joins TRBV27 to TRBJ2-2; maybe TRBD2 (6 bases). Sequencing used PBMCs, obtained after 12 months of ibrutinib treatment. CDR3 coding DNA: TGTGCCAGCAGCCTCACGGGACGCCGCCGGGGGACCGGGGAGCTGTTTTTT. This gives the protein CASSLTGRRRGTGELFF.